A single sample gave rise to the 8 T cell receptor beta chains below, sequenced in a study of OX40 agonist ivuxolimab in advanced cancers. The assay was immunoSEQ multiplex PCR, and TCRdb's table has in-frame clones only and misses some. The repertoire includes 80,000 or so clones, around 91% of them detected once, and less than 2% sits in the top ten. Sequenced here: CD4+ or CD8+ T cells sorted from blood, sampled in a trial of the OX40 agonist ivuxolimab. Receptors were obtained from an adult with an advanced solid tumor such as melanoma, head and neck, liver or kidney cancer.

The rearrangement joins TRBV19 to TRBJ1-1; D perhaps matches TRBD1 (6 bases). CDR3 size: 14 residues. Germline lookup yields CDR1 LNHDA and CDR2 SQIVND (reference sequence). The germline V and J ends were trimmed by 4 bases and 6 bases, with 15 bases remaining between them. The CDR3 region is CASSKTGLVSEAFF. The CDR3 DNA is TGTGCCAGTAGTAAAACAGGGCTGGTGTCTGAAGCTTTCTTT.

The rearrangement links TRBV6-1 to TRBJ2-2; TRBD2 aligns across 9 bases. CDR1 is MNHNS and CDR2 is SASEGT in the germline V gene. The CDR3 runs 16 residues. Trimming cost V 2 bases and J 2 bases; bases outside gene matches: 3. Here the CDR3 reads CASSEPTSGNTGELFF. The CDR3 DNA follows: TGTGCCAGCAGTGAACCGACTAGCGGAAACACCGGGGAGCTGTTTTTT.

The gene calls are TRBV5-4 and TRBJ2-3; D unresolved. V lost 3 bases and J 5 bases, leaving 10 bases between the germline ends. The CDR3 has 13 amino acids. Per germline, CDR1 SGHNT and CDR2 YYREEE (reference sequence). CDR3 DNA: TGTGCCAGCAGCTCGGAGTGGGAAGATACGCAGTATTTT. This encodes CASSSEWEDTQYF.

V is TRBV28 and J is TRBJ1-4; TRBD1 matches 8 bases. The CDR3 consists of 15 residues. V shed 4 bases and J 5 bases; nucleotides not matched to a gene: 6. Germline V gives CDR1 MDHEN, CDR2 SYDVKM. Here the CDR3 DNA reads TGTGCCAGCAGTTCCCCGACAGGGGAAAATGAAAAACTGTTTTTT. It yields the protein CASSSPTGENEKLFF.

The gene calls are TRBV4-2 and TRBJ1-2; D is possibly TRBD1 (6 bases). The CDR3 loop spans 14 amino acids. Germline V gives CDR1 LGHNA, CDR2 YNFKEQ. V lost 0 bases, J lost 2 bases, and 7 bases lay in between. The CDR3 sequence: CASSQEGTNYGYTF. CDR3 in DNA: TGTGCCAGCAGCCAAGAGGGGACAAACTATGGCTACACCTTC.

This clone occurred once. J is TRBJ2-1 and V is TRBV7-3; 8 nucleotides agree with TRBD1. Looked up from germline, CDR1 is SGHTA and CDR2 is FQGTGA. CDR3 length: 14 amino acids. Losses at the gene ends were 6 bases for V and 7 bases for J; bases not matched to a gene: 8. The CDR3 loop is CASSEQGVLNEQFF. CDR3 bases: TGTGCCAGCAGTGAACAGGGGGTATTGAATGAGCAGTTCTTC.

The chain joins TRBV4-3 to TRBJ1-2, with 7 nucleotides matching TRBD1. This CDR3 comprises 16 residues. The germline gives CDR1 LGHNA, CDR2 YSLEER. V gave up 4 bases and J gave up 4 bases; unmatched junction bases: 12. The CDR3 protein is CASSLAPGTDLYGYTF. The CDR3 nucleotides read TGCGCCAGCAGCCTTGCTCCCGGGACAGACCTCTATGGCTACACCTTC.

The chain combines TRBV11-2 with TRBJ1-1; D is unresolved. The V gene's germline CDR1 is SGHAT and CDR2 FQNNGV. V lost 1 base, J lost 1 base, and 10 bases lay in between. The length of the CDR3 is 15 residues. The CDR3 DNA reads as TGTGCCAGCAGCTTAGCTGGCGGCGCGAACACTGAAGCTTTCTTT. Its protein is CASSLAGGANTEAFF.